Listed below are T cell receptor beta chains from one sample, sequenced in a study of PD-1 blockade in mismatch repair-deficient tumors. Only in-frame clones appear in the TCRdb table, and some are missing; sequencing was by immunoSEQ multiplex PCR. Of fewer than 45,000 clones in the sample, approximately 85% were seen once. The sequencing here drew on peripheral blood, taken 76 weeks after starting pembrolizumab. These receptors originate from an adult with mismatch repair-deficient cancer. Each CDR3 is given with its conserved first and last residue. A D gene is named only where the DNA matches it firmly. A row's size may be missing; if present it is once, few, many or a size class.

D gene	clone size	V gene	J gene	CDR3 DNA	CDR3 protein
NA	NA	TRBV30	TRBJ2-7	TGTGCCTGGAGTCTCAGCCTGACGGACGAGCAGTACTTC	CAWSLSLTDEQYF
NA	NA	TRBV7-2	TRBJ1-4	TGTGCCAGCAGCTCCGTGGCAGGGTCCTATGAAAAACTGTTTTTT	CASSSVAGSYEKLFF
TRBD2	once	TRBV9	TRBJ2-5	TGTGCCAGCAGCGTAGGTGGGACTAGCGGGAGCGGGGAGACCCAGTACTTC	CASSVGGTSGSGETQYF
NA	NA	TRBV10-3	TRBJ2-3	TGTGCCATCAGGCCGGGGACGGCCACAGATACGCAGTATTTT	CAIRPGTATDTQYF
NA	NA	TRBV10-3	TRBJ2-2	TGTGCCATCAGTGCACGCATGACCGGGGAGCTGTTTTTT	CAISARMTGELFF
NA	NA	TRBV15	TRBJ1-2	TGTGCCACCAGCAGAGATAACACCGTGGGGGGGTATGGCTACACCTTC	CATSRDNTVGGYGYTF
NA	NA	TRBV7-9	TRBJ2-1	TGTGCCAGCAGCTTCCTAGCGAGATACAATGAGCAGTTCTTC	CASSFLARYNEQFF
TRBD1	NA	TRBV7-2	TRBJ2-7	TGTGCCAGCAGCTTAGTACAGGGGGCATACGAGCAGTACTTC	CASSLVQGAYEQYF
NA	few	TRBV6-1	TRBJ1-2	TGTGCCAGCAGTGAATGGTCCGTGGGGGGCTACACCTTC	CASSEWSVGGYTF
NA	NA	TRBV18	TRBJ1-5	TGTGCCAGCTCACCAGATAGCAATCAGCCCCAGCATTTT	CASSPDSNQPQHF
NA	NA	TRBV6-1	TRBJ2-7	TGTGCCAGCACGGGTTCCTACGAGCAGTACTTC	CASTGSYEQYF
NA	NA	TRBV10-3	TRBJ2-2	TGTGCCATCCGAGAGAAACCCGGGGAGCTGTTTTTT	CAIREKPGELFF
NA	NA	TRBV27	TRBJ2-7	TGTGCCAGCAGTTTTGGGGTAGGCGGCGAGCAGTACTTC	CASSFGVGGEQYF
NA	NA	TRBV2	TRBJ2-1	TGTGCCAGCAGGGACAATGAGCAGTTCTTC	CASRDNEQFF
TRBD2	NA	TRBV9	TRBJ2-2	TGTGCCAGCAGCGTAAGTGCGGGAGACCTCACCGGGGAGCTGTTTTTT	CASSVSAGDLTGELFF
NA	NA	TRBV6-5	TRBJ1-4	TGTGCCAGCAGTACCGGACTGGGGTCGCATGAAAAACTGTTTTTT	CASSTGLGSHEKLFF
TRBD2	NA	TRBV7-9	TRBJ2-3	TGTGCCAGCAGCCCAACGACTAGCATAAGCACAGATACGCAGTATTTT	CASSPTTSISTDTQYF
TRBD2	NA	TRBV9	TRBJ2-1	TGTGCCAGCAGCGAGGCCCAACTAGCGGCTGAGCAGTTCTTC	CASSEAQLAAEQFF
NA	few	TRBV4-1	TRBJ2-5	TGCGCCAGCAGCCCAAGGGCCGCGCGCGGGATAGGTGAGACCCAGTACTTC	CASSPRAARGIGETQYF
TRBD1	few	TRBV19	TRBJ2-1	TGTGCCAGTAGTAACCAGGGGGCAAGGAATGAGCAGTTCTTC	CASSNQGARNEQFF
NA	NA	TRBV4-1	TRBJ2-7	TGCGCCAGCAGCCAAGAAACAGGATACGAGCAGTACTTC	CASSQETGYEQYF
TRBD1	NA	TRBV5-1	TRBJ1-4	TGCGCCAGCAGCGTAACAGGGGGAGCAACTAATGAAAAACTGTTTTTT	CASSVTGGATNEKLFF
NA	NA	TRBV6-6	TRBJ2-7	TGTGCCAGCAGTTCCTCCCAACGGATCGAGCAGTACTTC	CASSSSQRIEQYF
TRBD1	few	TRBV7-9	TRBJ2-7	TGTGCCAGCAGCGCCGAGCACAGGGGCGGCGAGCAGTACTTC	CASSAEHRGGEQYF
NA	NA	TRBV6-5	TRBJ1-4	TGTGCCAGCAGTTACAATCCAGCGTCCGGGGGAGAACTGTTTTTT	CASSYNPASGGELFF
NA	NA	TRBV5-1	TRBJ1-1	TGCGCCAGCAGCCTAGGGACGAACACTGAAGCTTTCTTT	CASSLGTNTEAFF
TRBD2	NA	TRBV27	TRBJ2-1	TGTGCCAGCAACCCAAGGGCGGGACTAGCGGGATACAATGAGCAGTTCTTC	CASNPRAGLAGYNEQFF
NA	NA	TRBV5-1	TRBJ1-4	TGCGCCAGCAGCCCGGACGGGGGAACTAATGAAAAACTGTTTTTT	CASSPDGGTNEKLFF
TRBD2	few	TRBV28	TRBJ2-7	TGTGCCAGCAAACTAGCGGGAGGTCTAGGCTCCTACGAGCAGTACTTC	CASKLAGGLGSYEQYF
NA	NA	TRBV7-6	TRBJ1-1	TGTGCCAGCAGATATGGGAACCGGGGCACTGAAGCTTTCTTT	CASRYGNRGTEAFF
TRBD1	NA	TRBV30	TRBJ1-3	TGTGCCTGGCGGACAGGAGGCTCTGGAAACACCATATATTTT	CAWRTGGSGNTIYF
TRBD1	NA	TRBV7-8	TRBJ2-7	TGTGCCACCGCACAGGGGGCGTCCTACGAGCAGTACTTC	CATAQGASYEQYF
NA	NA	TRBV7-2	TRBJ2-7	TGTGCCAGCAGCACCCCCGGGACAACCTACGAGCAGTACTTC	CASSTPGTTYEQYF
NA	NA	TRBV29-1	TRBJ1-2	TGCAGCGCGCCCCAGGGGAGGGGGGGTGGCTACACCTTC	CSAPQGRGGGYTF
NA	NA	TRBV2	TRBJ2-3	TGTGCCAGCAGTAGGGACAGCACAGATACGCAGTATTTT	CASSRDSTDTQYF
TRBD2	NA	TRBV19	TRBJ2-1	TGTGCCAGTAGTCCGAGTAGCGGGTACAATGAGCAGTTCTTC	CASSPSSGYNEQFF
NA	NA	TRBV6-6	TRBJ1-5	TGTGCCAGCAGTTCCAAAACAGGGAGTCAGCCCCAGCATTTT	CASSSKTGSQPQHF
NA	NA	TRBV25-1	TRBJ2-1	TGTGCCAGCAGTGAATCTGGGGGAGGGGGTGAGCAGTTCTTC	CASSESGGGGEQFF
NA	NA	TRBV7-9	TRBJ1-1	TGTGCCAGCAGCTTGAACGGGATGAACACTGAAGCTTTCTTT	CASSLNGMNTEAFF
NA	NA	TRBV7-3	TRBJ2-1	TGTGCCAGCAGCTTAACCTTAGATGGCCATGAGCAGTTCTTC	CASSLTLDGHEQFF
TRBD2	few	TRBV4-3	TRBJ2-1	TGCGCCAGCAGCTCATCGGGACTAGATGGCAATGAGCAGTTCTTC	CASSSSGLDGNEQFF
NA	NA	TRBV7-9	TRBJ2-3	TGTGCCAGCAGTAGAAAAACCTTTGCGAGCACAGATACGCAGTATTTT	CASSRKTFASTDTQYF
NA	once	TRBV15	TRBJ2-1	TGTGCCACCAGCAGAGATGGGGCTAGCCAAAATGAGCAGTTCTTC	CATSRDGASQNEQFF
NA	NA	TRBV7-3	TRBJ2-2	TGTGCCAGCAGCCCCCGGACAGAGGTCACCGGGGAGCTGTTTTTT	CASSPRTEVTGELFF
NA	NA	TRBV9	TRBJ2-2	TGTGCCAGCAGCGTAGATCAACCCGGGGAGCTGTTTTTT	CASSVDQPGELFF
TRBD2	NA	TRBV10-3	TRBJ2-7	TGTGCCATCAGCCTTGGCGGGAGAGGGACCTACGAGCAGTACTTC	CAISLGGRGTYEQYF
NA	NA	TRBV5-1	TRBJ2-1	TGCGCCAGCAGCTTCGGTCATGGAGAAAATGAGCAGTTCTTC	CASSFGHGENEQFF
TRBD1	NA	TRBV18	TRBJ2-7	TGTGCCAGCTCACCACCTCGCGGGACAGGGCCCTACGAGCAGTACTTC	CASSPPRGTGPYEQYF
TRBD1	NA	TRBV11-3	TRBJ2-2	TGTGCCAGCAGCTTAGGGCAGGGGGCGGACACCGGGGAGCTGTTTTTT	CASSLGQGADTGELFF
TRBD2	NA	TRBV5-7	TRBJ2-7	TGTGCCAGCAGCTCGGGACTAGCGGGGGGGTACGAGCAGTACTTC	CASSSGLAGGYEQYF
TRBD1	few	TRBV19	TRBJ2-7	TGTGCCAGTAGTATAGTCAGGGGGCCCTACGAGCAGTACTTC	CASSIVRGPYEQYF
NA	NA	TRBV27	TRBJ2-1	TGTGCCAGCAGTCGTTCGGGCCCTTACAATGAGCAGTTCTTC	CASSRSGPYNEQFF
NA	NA	TRBV4-1	TRBJ2-5	TGCGCCAGCAGCCAAAATCTAGAGTCCAAGACCCAGTACTTC	CASSQNLESKTQYF
NA	NA	TRBV7-9	TRBJ2-2	TGTGCCAGCAGCTCCCCAGAGGCACGAGGTAACGGGGAGCTGTTTTTT	CASSSPEARGNGELFF
NA	NA	TRBV18	TRBJ2-3	TGTGCCAGCTCACCACGGGCAGGGTCCGCAGATACGCAGTATTTT	CASSPRAGSADTQYF